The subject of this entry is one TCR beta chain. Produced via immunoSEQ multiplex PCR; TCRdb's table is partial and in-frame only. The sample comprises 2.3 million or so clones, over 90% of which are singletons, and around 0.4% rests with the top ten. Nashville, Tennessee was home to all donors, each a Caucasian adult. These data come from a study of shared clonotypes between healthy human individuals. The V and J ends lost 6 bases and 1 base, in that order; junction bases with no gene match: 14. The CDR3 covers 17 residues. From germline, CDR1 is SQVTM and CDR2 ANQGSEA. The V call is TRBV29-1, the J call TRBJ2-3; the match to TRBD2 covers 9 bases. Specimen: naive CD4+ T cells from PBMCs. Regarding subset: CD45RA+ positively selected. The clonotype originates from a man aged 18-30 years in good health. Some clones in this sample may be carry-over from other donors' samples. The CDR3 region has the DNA TGCAGCGTGGGTAGTAGCGGGAGTAAGGGGGGCACAGATACGCAGTATTTT. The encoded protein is CSVGSSGSKGGTDTQYF.